This T cell receptor beta chain was profiled in a study of identical twins. After template switching added a universal primer site, the resulting cDNA carried unique molecular identifiers. Via MiXCR, TCRdb re-called the 5' RACE reads, giving one row per CDR3 protein. Among roughly 770,000 distinct CDR3 sequences listed, about 20% were seen once. There were only healthy Caucasians among the donors. This clonotype was found once. Its target is not known. V was cut by 1 base and J by 3 bases, with 11 bases left in between. The germline V gene has CDR1 SGHKS and CDR2 YYEKEE (reference sequence). The CDR3 extends over 14 amino acids. Study-wide findings and caveats: Beta out-of-frame sequences showed weaker excess twin sharing. Clonotypes of the beta chain that were abundant in cord blood carried fewer insertions (memory repertoires showed none).

The same data also went into a second study, on T cells expressing NK-cell markers.

Material for sequencing was PBMCs. The clonotype originates from a young woman in good health. The gene calls are TRBV5-5 and TRBJ2-7, with D possibly being TRBD1 or TRBD2 (5 bases each). The CDR3 sequence: CASSLRDGDYEQYF. Written as DNA, the CDR3 is TGTGCCAGCAGCTTGAGGGACGGCGACTACGAGCAGTACTTC.